Following are 19 T cell receptor beta chains from one sample sequenced in a study of cytomegalovirus exposure and HLA in healthy donors. PCR employed 60 Vbeta and 13 Jbeta primers. Repertoires were generated with immunoSEQ multiplex PCR, while TCRdb's copy carries only in-frame clones and drops some. The sample includes about 130,000 clones. The sequenced sample was PBMCs. The receptors come from a man aged 40-55 years in good health and CMV-seronegative.

The CDR3 nucleotides read TGTGCCAGCAGCCGCGGAACAGGGTACACCGGGGAGCTGTTTTTT. Translation gives CASSRGTGYTGELFF. This rearrangement joins TRBV11-3 to TRBJ2-2, with D maybe TRBD1 (6 bases). CDR1 and CDR2 (germline): SGHNT, YENEEA. Trimming shortened V by 5 bases and J by 3 bases, and 13 bases separated the two germline ends. CDR3 length: 15 residues.

This chain joins TRBV20-1 and TRBJ1-4; D remains unclear. Germline V gives CDR1 DFQATT, CDR2 SNEGSKA (reference sequence). Trimming pared 6 bases from V and 8 bases from J, leaving 10 bases between. The CDR3 totals 11 residues. The CDR3 DNA sequence: TGCAGTGCCCTCGTGGGCGAAAAACTGTTTTTT. Amino acids: CSALVGEKLFF.

The CDR3 coding sequence is TGTGCCAGCAGCTTAGTCCCGGACAGGGGTGGAAACACCATATATTTT. It specifies CASSLVPDRGGNTIYF. The chain links TRBV11-2 to TRBJ1-3; 9 bases fit TRBD1. J lost 3 bases, V lost 1 base, and 4 bases had no gene match. The CDR3 loop spans 16 amino acids. Germline V gene sequence: CDR1 SGHAT, CDR2 FQNNGV.

The V and J genes are TRBV27 and TRBJ1-1, with 7 bases that match TRBD1. CDR3 length: 12 residues. CDR1 is MNHEY, CDR2 SMNVEV, per germline (reference sequence). With V trimmed by 7 bases and J by 4 bases, 3 bases remained unmatched. CDR3 nucleotide sequence: TGTGCCAGCAAGACAGGGACCACTGAAGCTTTCTTT. Its protein product is CASKTGTTEAFF.

The rearrangement uses TRBV28 and TRBJ2-7; 12 nucleotides align to TRBD2. V shed 5 bases, J shed 6 bases, and the junction held 8 bases outside the gene matches. Per germline, CDR1 MDHEN and CDR2 SYDVKM. The CDR3 runs to 15 residues. The CDR3 DNA is TGTGCCAGCAGTCCCCTCCTAGCGGGAGGGCCCGAGCAGTACTTC. Its translation: CASSPLLAGGPEQYF. The whole variable domain, remainder taken from reference TRBV28 and TRBJ2-7, is DVKVTQSSRYLVKRTGEKVFLECVQDMDHENMFWYRQDPGLGLRLIYFSYDVKMKEKGDIPEGYSVSREKKERFSLILESASTNQTSMYLCASSPLLAGGPEQYFGPGTRLTVT.

DNA of the CDR3: TGTGCCAGCTCACGGGGGCTAAACACTGAAGCTTTCTTT. As protein: CASSRGLNTEAFF. The chain couples TRBV18 to TRBJ1-1; the D gene is possibly TRBD1 (6 bases). Germline values: CDR1 KGHSH, CDR2 LQKENI. The CDR3 covers 13 residues. Trimming stripped 4 bases from V and 2 bases from J, with 8 bases between. The whole variable domain, filled in from reference TRBV18 and TRBJ1-1, reads NAGVMQNPRHLVRRRGQEARLRCSPMKGHSHVYWYRQLPEEGLKFMVYLQKENIIDESGMPKERFSAEFPKEGPSILRIQQVVRGDSAAYFCASSRGLNTEAFFGQGTRLTVV.

This chain joins TRBV5-8 and TRBJ2-7, with 7 bases fitting TRBD1. The CDR3 covers 14 residues. Per germline, CDR1 SGHTS and CDR2 YDEGEE. V shed 6 bases and J 3 bases; nucleotides not matched to a gene: 9. The CDR3 here is CASNRDSRDYEQYF. In DNA, the CDR3 is TGTGCCAGCAACCGGGACAGCCGGGACTACGAGCAGTACTTC.

The V and J genes are TRBV4-2 and TRBJ2-2; no clear D. Germline V CDR1 and CDR2: LGHNA, YNFKEQ. This CDR3 contains 17 residues. Trimming cost V 2 bases and J 0 bases, with 13 bases left between them. CDR3 DNA sequence: TGTGCCAGCAGCCAACGGGTCAGTAACGCGAACACCGGGGAGCTGTTTTTT. Its protein product is CASSQRVSNANTGELFF.

The rearrangement uses TRBV30 and TRBJ2-1; the match to TRBD1 covers 11 bases. The length of the CDR3 is 16 residues. The J segment lost 10 bases and the V segment lost 0 bases, leaving 11 bases of the junction unmatched. Germline CDR1 and CDR2: GTSNPN and SVGIG (reference sequence). The CDR3 DNA follows: TGTGCCTGGAGTGTACTTGGGACAGGGGGTTTTTTGGAGCAGTTCTTC. Protein sequence: CAWSVLGTGGFLEQFF.

The chain carries TRBV4-1 and TRBJ1-3; TRBD1 is a possible D gene (5 bases). CDR1 and CDR2 (germline): MGHRA, YSYEKL. The CDR3 is 14 amino acids. The germline V and J ends were trimmed by 5 bases and 2 bases, with 10 bases remaining between them. This CDR3 reads CASSVQAPGNTIYF. The CDR3 nucleotides are TGCGCCAGCAGCGTACAGGCTCCTGGAAACACCATATATTTT.

The rearrangement uses TRBV6-5 and TRBJ2-7, with TRBD1 matching over 9 bases. The CDR3 runs to 15 residues. Germline loops: CDR1 MNHEY, CDR2 SVGAGI. The J segment lost 5 bases and the V segment lost 5 bases, leaving 10 bases of the junction unmatched. Written as DNA, the CDR3 is TGTGCCAGCAGTAATCCGGGACAGGGAATGAACGAGCAGTACTTC. Translated, it gives CASSNPGQGMNEQYF.

The chain combines TRBV27 with TRBJ2-2, with TRBD1 matching over 7 bases. The CDR3 length is 13 residues. V lost 10 bases, J lost 4 bases, and 6 bases stayed unmatched. Germline V lookup: CDR1 MNHEY, CDR2 SMNVEV (reference sequence). The CDR3 sequence is CATNRGRTGELFF. CDR3 coding DNA: TGTGCCACCAACAGGGGTCGCACCGGGGAGCTGTTTTTT.

The rearrangement uses TRBV7-2 and TRBJ2-3; 9 bases line up with TRBD2. Germline V gene lookup returns CDR1 SGHTA and CDR2 FQGNSA. Trimming cost V 4 bases and J 1 base; bases outside gene matches: 6. CDR3 length: 16 residues. The CDR3 loop reads CASSSRRLAGTDTQYF. Here the CDR3 DNA reads TGTGCCAGCAGCTCGCGCAGACTAGCGGGCACAGATACGCAGTATTTT.

The chain recombines TRBV10-2 with TRBJ2-1; 7 bases are shared with TRBD2. In germline, CDR1 is WSHSY, CDR2 SAAADI. The CDR3 extends over 16 amino acids. Unmatched junction bases numbered 6, after V lost 4 bases and J lost 0 bases. The CDR3 DNA reads TGCGCCAGCAGTGTACTAGCGCCTAGCTCCTACAATGAGCAGTTCTTC. Translating gives CASSVLAPSSYNEQFF.

The chain carries TRBV9 and TRBJ1-5; TRBD1 might be the D (6 bases). Trimming stripped 0 bases from V and 4 bases from J, with 11 bases between. The CDR3 has 15 amino acids. CDR1 SGDLS and CDR2 YYNGEE come from the germline V gene. For the CDR3, the DNA is TGTGCCAGCAGCGTAGCTTGGGGGCCAAATCAGCCCCAGCATTTT. This gives the protein CASSVAWGPNQPQHF.

J is TRBJ1-2 and V is TRBV2; possible D gene TRBD1, 6 bases. The CDR3 is 18 residues long. The germline V gene has CDR1 SNHLY and CDR2 FYNNEI. Between the trimmed V and J ends, which lost 7 bases and 0 bases, there was a span of 24 bases. This chain's CDR3 is CASIPPGGNRDANYGYTF. In DNA form, the CDR3 reads TGTGCCAGCATCCCTCCCGGGGGGAACAGGGATGCTAACTATGGCTACACCTTC.

The V call is TRBV5-1, the J call TRBJ2-5, with D possibly being TRBD1 (6 bases). The V gene's germline CDR1 is SGHRS and CDR2 YFSETQ. Trimming stripped 3 bases from V and 4 bases from J, with 13 bases between. This CDR3 is built from 14 residues. This CDR3 reads CASSSWTAPETQYF. The CDR3, as DNA: TGCGCCAGCAGCTCTTGGACAGCCCCAGAGACCCAGTACTTC.

This chain links TRBV6-5 with TRBJ1-2; 7 positions agree with TRBD1. The germline V gene encodes CDR1 MNHEY and CDR2 SVGAGI. Trimming took 10 bases from V and 8 from J; bases not matched to a gene: 19. The CDR3 is 15 residues long. For the CDR3, the DNA is TGTGCCACCAAAACCGGACAGGATGAGGTCCTCGGCTACACCTTC. This encodes CATKTGQDEVLGYTF.

This chain uses TRBV10-3 with TRBJ2-7; 9 bases are shared with TRBD2. V gave up 6 bases and J gave up 4 bases; unmatched junction bases: 13. The CDR3 loop spans 16 amino acids. The germline gives CDR1 ENHRY, CDR2 SYGVKD. Here the CDR3 DNA reads TGTGCCATCAGGTCGGGGGGCGCTAGCGGGACATACGAGCAGTACTTC. Translation: CAIRSGGASGTYEQYF.